This passage covers 18 T cell receptor beta chains from one sample sequenced in a study of follicular helper T cells after annual influenza vaccination. Time point of the sample: 2014-2015 season, 7 days after vaccination. Data came from immunoSEQ multiplex PCR; TCRdb stores just in-frame clones and leaves some out. The sample yields nearly 10,000 clones, 80% to 90% seen once. The sequenced sample was CXCR5- memory CD4+ T cells sorted from blood, obtained 7 days after influenza vaccination. These receptors all stem from an adult who received the influenza vaccine.

V is TRBV4-2 and J is TRBJ2-1; 7 nucleotides match TRBD2. The J segment lost 0 bases and the V segment lost 3 bases, leaving 8 bases of the junction unmatched. The CDR3 has 17 amino acids. Germline CDR1 and CDR2: LGHNA and YNFKEQ. In nucleotides, the CDR3 is TGTGCCAGCAGCCATTATCTACGCGGGGGCTCCTACAATGAGCAGTTCTTC. Its protein product is CASSHYLRGGSYNEQFF.

This clone was observed a handful of times. The chain recombines TRBV9 with TRBJ1-2; 11 bases line up with TRBD1. CDR1 is SGDLS and CDR2 is YYNGEE in the germline V gene. The CDR3 sequence is 14 residues long. With V trimmed by 4 bases and J by 6 bases, 5 bases remained unmatched. For the CDR3, the DNA is TGTGCCAGCAGCCCGGACAGGGGGCTTAATGGCTACACCTTC. This gives the protein CASSPDRGLNGYTF.

The chain uses TRBV10-3 and TRBJ2-2; D possibly uses TRBD1 or TRBD2 (5 bases each). Germline values: CDR1 ENHRY, CDR2 SYGVKD. The CDR3 is made up of 17 amino acids. V was pared by 10 bases and J by 1 base, with 22 bases between. This CDR3 is CATHWGFKVLNTGELFF. Written as DNA, the CDR3 is TGTGCCACCCACTGGGGGTTTAAAGTGTTGAACACCGGGGAGCTGTTTTTT.

The sample holds one count of this clone. The V gene is TRBV5-1, the J gene TRBJ1-6; the D is unclear. The CDR3 is 18 residues long. The V gene's germline CDR1 is SGHRS and CDR2 YFSETQ. Trimming cost V 4 bases and J 0 bases, with 17 bases left between them. CDR3 sequence: CASSRGNRAYSYNSPLHF. The DNA for the CDR3 is TGCGCCAGCAGCAGAGGGAACAGAGCTTACTCCTATAATTCACCCCTCCACTTT. The full variable domain, in which reference TRBV5-1 and TRBJ1-6 provide the parts outside the CDR3, is KAGVTQTPRYLIKTRGQQVTLSCSPISGHRSVSWYQQTPGQGLQFLFEYFSETQRNKGNFPGRFSGRQFSNSRSEMNVSTLELGDSALYLCASSRGNRAYSYNSPLHFGNGTRLTVT.

The chain is built from TRBV27 and TRBJ2-2; D not resolved. Germline V gene data show CDR1 as MNHEY and CDR2 as SMNVEV (reference sequence). Trimming left V 5 bases short and J 3 bases short, with 10 bases between. This CDR3 is 14 amino acids long. CDR3: CASSPLRDTGELFF. The CDR3 bases are TGTGCCAGCAGTCCCCTCCGGGACACCGGGGAGCTGTTTTTT.

CDR3 bases: TGTGCCAGCAGCGCCCCGGGACAGCGAGGGGAGCCCCAGCATTTT. Residues: CASSAPGQRGEPQHF. The rearrangement joins TRBV7-9 to TRBJ1-5; 7 positions agree with TRBD1. CDR3 size: 15 residues. J gave up 8 bases and V 5 bases, and 12 bases lay outside the gene matches. Per the germline V gene, CDR1 is SEHNR and CDR2 is FQNEAQ (reference sequence).

The chain carries TRBV11-1 and TRBJ1-1, with 7 bases identical to TRBD1. With V trimmed by 1 base and J by 1 base, 9 bases remained unmatched. CDR1 is SGHAT, CDR2 FQDESV, per germline (reference sequence). The length of the CDR3 is 17 residues. The CDR3 loop reads CASSLGDRLISNTEAFF. The CDR3 bases are TGTGCCAGCAGCTTAGGGGACAGATTAATTTCGAACACTGAAGCTTTCTTT.

This clone was seen only a few times. The V and J genes are TRBV7-9 and TRBJ1-6; TRBD1 matches 7 bases. This CDR3 is built from 13 residues. The germline V gene has CDR1 SEHNR and CDR2 FQNEAQ (reference sequence). V lost 5 bases, J lost 8 bases, and 3 bases stayed unmatched. DNA of the CDR3: TGTGCCAGCAGCCAGGGGGGTTATTCACCCCTCCACTTT. This translates into CASSQGGYSPLHF.

The V gene is TRBV9, the J gene TRBJ2-5; 11 nucleotides align to TRBD2. From germline, CDR1 is SGDLS and CDR2 YYNGEE. The V segment lost 6 bases and the J segment 2 bases; nucleotides outside the gene matches: 6. This CDR3 has 15 amino acids. CDR3 sequence (DNA): TGTGCCAGCACCACTAGCGGGGGAAATCAAGAGACCCAGTACTTC. It yields the protein CASTTSGGNQETQYF.

V usage is TRBV7-3 and J usage is TRBJ1-2; TRBD1 aligns across 9 bases. V was pared by 4 bases and J by 7 bases, with 13 bases of the junction left unmatched. CDR1 and CDR2 (germline): SGHTA, FQGTGA. The CDR3 covers 16 residues. The CDR3 DNA reads as TGTGCCAGCAGCTCAACCGGCCAACAGGGGGCCTTTGGCTACACCTTC. Translated: CASSSTGQQGAFGYTF. Combining the CDR3 with reference TRBV7-3 and TRBJ1-2 gives the whole variable domain GAGVSQTPSNKVTEKGKYVELRCDPISGHTALYWYRQSLGQGPEFLIYFQGTGAADDSGLPNDRFFAVRPEGSVSTLKIQRTERGDSAVYLCASSSTGQQGAFGYTFGSGTRLTVV.

This chain joins TRBV7-2 and TRBJ2-5, with TRBD2 matching over 13 bases. CDR3 length equals 18 residues. Trimming at V came to 3 bases and at J to 2 bases, leaving 9 bases not matched to a gene. Germline CDR1 SGHTA, CDR2 FQGNSA. The CDR3 here is CASSFRLAGGPVQETQYF. The CDR3 DNA reads as TGTGCCAGCAGCTTCCGACTAGCGGGGGGCCCCGTACAAGAGACCCAGTACTTC.

V and J are TRBV7-2 and TRBJ2-7; weak D call: TRBD2 (5 bases). Germline-derived CDR1 and CDR2 are SGHTA and FQGNSA. CDR3 length equals 14 residues. The V end was cut by 8 bases, the J end by 3 bases, with 17 bases between. CDR3 bases: TGTGCCAGCGGTACGGGGATATCTGGCTACGAGCAGTACTTC. Protein: CASGTGISGYEQYF.

CDR3 DNA sequence: TGTGCCAGCTCACCCTCCGCGGGATACGAGCAGTACTTC. The encoded protein is CASSPSAGYEQYF. The genes are TRBV18 and TRBJ2-7; weak D call: TRBD2 (6 bases). Germline assignment: CDR1 KGHSH and CDR2 LQKENI. CDR3 length: 13 amino acids. Trimming removed 3 bases from V and 4 bases from J, with 10 bases in between.

This chain joins TRBV25-1 and TRBJ1-1, with D unresolved. Trimming stripped 2 bases from V and 5 bases from J, with 9 bases between. CDR1 is MGHDK and CDR2 is SYGVNS in the germline V gene. The CDR3 is 13 residues long. CDR3 region: CASSETYGTEAFF. Written as DNA, the CDR3 is TGTGCCAGCAGTGAAACCTACGGGACTGAAGCTTTCTTT.

The J gene is TRBJ2-1, the V gene TRBV11-3; D possibly corresponds to TRBD1 (5 bases). Trimming took off 1 base at V and 7 bases at J, with 11 bases between the two ends. The germline CDR1 and CDR2 sequences are SGHNT and YENEEA. This CDR3 comprises 14 residues. CDR3 bases: TGTGCCAGCAGCTTAGGATCTGGGGCAAATGAGCAGTTCTTC. It is translated as CASSLGSGANEQFF.

DNA for the CDR3: TGTGCCAGCAGCCCCGGACAGGGTTATGGCTACACCTTC. Residues: CASSPGQGYGYTF. V usage is TRBV7-2 and J usage is TRBJ1-2; TRBD1 matches at 8 bases. The V gene's germline CDR1 is SGHTA and CDR2 FQGNSA. Unmatched junction bases numbered 4, after V lost 5 bases and J lost 5 bases. The CDR3 loop spans 13 amino acids.

The CDR3 nucleotides read TGTGCCAGCAGCTTGAGTATTACTTCACCCTACTATGGCTACACCTTC. It specifies CASSLSITSPYYGYTF. This rearrangement joins TRBV5-5 to TRBJ1-2, with unresolved D. Trimming shortened V by 1 base and J by 3 bases, and 16 bases separated the two germline ends. Germline V gene data show CDR1 as SGHKS and CDR2 as YYEKEE (reference sequence). The CDR3 consists of 16 residues. Full variable domain (remainder filled in from reference TRBV5-5 and TRBJ1-2): DAGVTQSPTHLIKTRGQQVTLRCSPISGHKSVSWYQQVLGQGPQFIFQYYEKEERGRGNFPDRFSARQFPNYSSELNVNALLLGDSALYLCASSLSITSPYYGYTFGSGTRLTVV.

This rearrangement joins TRBV28 to TRBJ2-6; D call uncertain. This CDR3 spans 17 amino acids. Germline V gene data show CDR1 as MDHEN and CDR2 as SYDVKM. Between the trimmed V and J ends, which lost 4 bases and 0 bases, there was a span of 13 bases. CDR3 nucleotides: TGTGCCAGCAGTTCCCCCCTGGCACTCTCTGGGGCCAACGTCCTGACTTTC. This gives the protein CASSSPLALSGANVLTF.